This T cell receptor (beta chain) appears in the sequencing data of a study of blood T cell repertoires in COVID-19. As for the study in general: Material from acute and convalescent COVID-19 was sourced from the United States, Italy and Spain.

Trimming cost V 0 bases and J 7 bases; bases outside gene matches: 3. The CDR3 is made up of 13 amino acids. CDR1 and CDR2 from the germline V gene are SGHDT and YYEEEE. Generated by immunoSEQ multiplex PCR, the TCRdb table keeps only in-frame clones and is missing some. Counted here are roughly 300,000 clones, approximately 90% occurring once; the ten biggest clones make up 2.2%. V gene TRBV5-6 combines with J gene TRBJ1-2, with 7 bases that match TRBD1. The clonotype was recovered from a woman aged 25 to 45 with COVID-19, enrolled during active disease. The sequencing input was peripheral blood. CDR3 sequence: CASSLGQGGGYTF. The CDR3 DNA is TGTGCCAGCAGCTTGGGACAGGGCGGTGGCTACACCTTC.